This T cell receptor beta chain came from a study of T cells after yellow fever vaccination. Study overall: Low-cell-number fractions were prepared with SMART-Seq v4 Ultra Low Input.

This clonotype was observed at least ten times. The antigen remains undetermined. Universal primer sites and UMIs were introduced during 5'RACE template-switching synthesis of TCR cDNA. Using its own MiXCR run on the 5' RACE reads, TCRdb lists one record per CDR3 protein. The sample gives about 75,000 distinct CDR3 sequences, around 7.1% of which show up once; approximately 30% is in the top ten. Study outcomes and limitations: Few clonotypes appeared in both CD4 and CD8 compartments. By day 5 rather than day 15, the secondary response had peaked, though it was weaker.

Germline V gene sequence: CDR1 MDHEN, CDR2 SYDVKM. This CDR3 spans 15 amino acids. The V and J ends lost 5 bases and 4 bases respectively, with 17 bases between them. The source was CD8+ T cells sorted from PBMCs, collected about 10 days after the first yellow fever vaccination. The chain links TRBV28 to TRBJ1-2; possible D gene TRBD1, 5 bases. This TCR derives from a young man who received the YFV17D yellow fever vaccine. DNA for the CDR3: TGTGCCAGCAGTCCTCCCCGGGGCAGGACCTATGGCTACACCTTC. This codes for CASSPPRGRTYGYTF.